The T cell receptor (beta chain) described here comes from a study of siplizumab effects on memory and regulatory T cells (dated by TCRdb to between 2018 and 2021). For the study in its entirety: The study looked at the effect of siplizumab, an anti-CD2 antibody, on alloreactive T-cell subsets in allogeneic mixed lymphocyte reactions made from human PBMCs.

In addition, sequencing in three donor pairs included unstimulated CD8+ effector memory subsets alongside CD4+ naive, CD8+ naive, CD8+ TEMRA and CD4+ memory subsets. Sorted unstimulated T cells and proliferating T cells recovered from mixed lymphocyte reactions underwent TCRbeta CDR3 sequencing. Fresh whole blood from about 9 HLA-typed healthy donors was used as the source from which PBMCs were isolated. Comment on this clone: Its antigen target is currently unknown. The sample holds no much larger clone one base away, and base qualities are not on file.

V was cut back by 5 bases and J by 5 bases, leaving a gap of 10 bases between them. In the germline V gene (reference sequence), CDR1 corresponds to MNHEY and CDR2 to SMNVEV. The CDR3 numbers 13 residues from cysteine through phenylalanine. Only CDR3 DNA remains: 39 bases, in frame from the first base. Beyond this particular receptor, the publication reports: Among mappable alloreactive CD4+ clones, the Treg-derived fraction averaged around 70% with siplizumab versus 25% to 30% in control reactions. For roughly 75-95% of proliferating CD4+ or CD8+ clones, no naive or memory phenotype could be assigned. Unstimulated naive T cells appeared to be more diverse than memory T cells, and naive cells seemed to make a substantial contribution to the alloresponse. Whether proliferating Tregs from siplizumab cultures actually had suppressive function was not functionally confirmed. The cumulative frequency of alloreactive sequences traceable to unstimulated CD4+ memory T cells was significantly reduced by siplizumab. Because sequences at frequencies below about 10^-5 were poorly captured, only a minor fraction of alloreactive clones could be mapped back to unstimulated subsets.

Library generation was performed with the immunoSEQ multiplex PCR assay. Each sample had roughly 100,000 TCR templates assayed by the deep sequencing platform. Genomic DNA extracted from sorted T cells was the material used for TCRbeta CDR3 sequencing. Under the source paper's analysis protocol: The R programming language was used for the clonal analysis of the TCRbeta CDR3 data. Comparing unstimulated samples against CFSE-low samples taken after the reaction was how alloreactive CD4+ and CD8+ clones were defined. Alloreactive CD4+ clones were assigned to regulatory or non-regulatory origin by matching sequences to sorted unstimulated Treg and non-Treg repertoires. TCRdb retrieved this table from immuneACCESS and kept in-frame rearrangements only. Not all clones are present; in checked studies, unresolved V genes account for under half, and no reason is known for the remainder. That table furnishes V, J and clone size, whereas the DNA furnished D and trimming. This sample has tens of thousands of clones in its table, and roughly 97% of those were observed once. Roughly 0.1% of the sample is taken by the ten largest.

This clonotype was sampled from a human donor in good health. This chain is built from TRBV27 and TRBJ1-5; possibly the D gene is TRBD1, per 6 matching bases. Sample: naive CD8+ T cells sorted from blood. The cell subset or site label corresponds to: unstimulated naive T cells. CDR3 sequence: CASSPYRDQPQHF. The DNA sequence is TGTGCCAGCAGTCCGTACAGGGATCAGCCCCAGCATTTT.